The entry below describes one T cell receptor beta chain. This receptor's antigen is unknown. No base quality values were provided; no much bigger clone lies one nucleotide off. Donors were healthy HIV-negative adults with no recently reported acute infections or vaccinations. Every donor was a Caucasian adult living in Nashville, Tennessee, USA. CD4+ T cells were enriched by magnetic negative selection, after which naive cells were positively selected on CD45RA and the negative fraction was taken as the memory subset. Blood was obtained by leukapheresis, after which PBMCs were separated by Ficoll-Histopaque density gradient centrifugation and cryopreserved in liquid nitrogen vapor phase. Purity and quantity of every magnetically sorted T cell population were checked by analytical flow cytometry. Each sorted fraction had its genomic DNA isolated and then quantified by UV absorbance on a Nanodrop 2000c.

The sample is drawn from a study of shared clonotypes between healthy human individuals (dated by TCRdb to 2018 to 2021). Background on the whole study: A couple of women and a few men aged 18 to 49 years were included in the cohort. For each donor, CD4 naive and CD4 memory were each given three plates, CD8 naive was given two plates, and CD8 memory was given one plate. The study deeply sequenced blood TCR repertoires of five healthy adults to estimate repertoire size and the extent of clonotype sharing between individuals. To increase sequencing depth and limit assay-specific biases, TCR repertoire library preparation and sequencing were carried out by different laboratories using diverse techniques. Each donor's leukapheresis produced roughly between about 0.85 and 10 billion PBMCs. What the research found in general, with its limitations: Clonotypes shared by all four sorted-subset donors showed higher generation probabilities than non-shared clonotypes. Rarefaction of sorted-subset datasets indicated incomplete sequencing despite the large sequencing depth. Because the study included a small number of donors, the genetic and exposure-history diversity represented was limited. Naive subsets generally had larger estimated clonotype richness than memory subsets. Sampling was limited to blood, and TCR repertoires in tissue likely differ from TCR repertoires in blood. When four donors were compared, the shared fraction of clonotypes was approximately 5% for naive CD4, 3.5% for naive CD8, more than 2% for memory CD4, and 0.35% to 0.5% for memory CD8. Pairwise subsampling indicated that sequencing depth was expected to affect the degree of clonotype sharing among donors.

Using the deep immunoSEQ assay, TCR CDR3 regions were amplified from genomic DNA by multiplex PCR. Genomic DNA extracted from each cell subset was distributed evenly over all wells of several immunoSEQ 96-well plates, and each plate served as one replicate. Each replicate PCR for sorted subsets received around 0.2 ug genomic DNA, equal to tens of thousands of T cell genomes. Purified libraries were measured with a Qubit 3.0 fluorometer, size-checked on a Bioanalyzer 2100, and measured again with the KAPA Library Quantification kit. Every immunoSEQ 96-well plate was sequenced on a dedicated single-read 150-cycle Illumina NextSeq 550 flow cell. The published analysis was carried out like this. Because only junctional sequences without quality scores were contained in the immunoSEQ output, filtering matching that applied to full-length reads could not be performed. Sequences were annotated with PyIR, a Python wrapper for IgBLAST v1.9, using IMGT germline references to assign V/J genes and CDR3. Reads were filtered out if the reads had weak V/J assignments (E-value above 1e-6), no CDR3, stop codons, out-of-frame junctions, or ambiguous translated residues. V3J clonotypes were defined by identical inferred V gene, J gene, and CDR3 amino acid sequence. Percentage overlap between repertoires was calculated by dividing the number of shared unique clonotypes by the size of the smaller repertoire. RTK rarefaction, the Chao1 estimator, and Recon v2.1 estimates of unobserved clonotypes were used to assess repertoire richness. Generation probabilities were computed with OLGA for all TCRbeta clonotypes obtained by the gDNA method from several donors. The source is immuneACCESS, and TCRdb retained only in-frame sequences with V and J called. Part of the clones is not carried over; for the studies checked, unresolved V genes explain less than half of this, and the remainder is unexplained. V and J calls and clone size come straight from that table; D and trimming were deduced from the DNA. The sample table records about a million clones; over 75% of these occur just once. The ten largest make up roughly 1.5% of the sample.

Spanning cysteine to phenylalanine, the CDR3 consists of 13 amino acids. Of all the DNA, just the CDR3 is kept, 39 bases in frame from base 1. Reading the germline V gene gives CDR1 SGHRS and CDR2 YFSETQ. V was cut back by 1 base and J by 6 bases, leaving a gap of 9 bases between them. Sequences were obtained from memory CD4+ T cells sorted from blood. What the cell subset or site label conveys for this sample: CD45RA-negative fraction. This chain joins TRBV5-1 to TRBJ2-3; TRBD1 might be the D gene, on 5 matching bases. The source of this sequence is a man between 18 and 29 years old in good health. The CDR3 reads CASSLRGVDTQYF. The sequence in DNA is TGCGCCAGCAGCTTGAGGGGTGTGGATACGCAGTATTTT.